The 3 T cell receptor beta chains presented below share a single source sample, sequenced in a study of shared clonotypes between healthy human individuals (dated by TCRdb to 2018 to 2021). The receptor library was made with the immunoSEQ multiplex PCR assay. TCRdb carries this immuneACCESS record with in-frame sequences only. Its versions omit some clonotypes, under half of them owing to an unresolved V gene in the studies checked, with the rest unexplained. The sample table shows about 1.1 million clones, and approximately 80% are seen once. The top ten clonotypes cover more than 0.5% of the sample. Sequenced material: memory CD4+ T cells from PBMCs. The sample's cell subset or site label, decoded: CD45RA-negative fraction. The receptors were gathered from a man between 18 and 29 years old in good health. Some clones in this sample may be carry-over from other donors' samples.

A remark on this clone: Other DNA sequences in this specimen translate into the identical CDR3. The chain uses TRBV18 and TRBJ2-7; D tentatively reads TRBD1 or TRBD2 (6 bases each). V was trimmed by 4 bases and J by 0 bases, leaving 7 bases between them. Germline CDR1 KGHSH, CDR2 LQKENI. CDR3 length: 13 residues. The CDR3 here is CASSQGGSYEQYF. CDR3 sequence (DNA): TGTGCCAGCTCACAGGGGGGCTCCTACGAGCAGTACTTC.

The rearrangement uses TRBV19 and TRBJ2-2; D remains ambiguous. This CDR3 is 15 amino acids long. The V end lost 3 bases, the J end lost 1 base, and 9 bases lay between the germline ends. Germline V lookup: CDR1 LNHDA, CDR2 SQIVND (reference sequence). The CDR3 here is CASSMRKGNTGELFF. Here the CDR3 DNA reads TGTGCCAGTAGTATGAGGAAGGGGAACACCGGGGAGCTGTTTTTT.

The V gene is TRBV6-1, the J gene TRBJ2-5, with 8 bases aligning to TRBD2. The V gene end was trimmed by 7 bases and the J gene end by 5 bases; junction bases not matched to a gene: 6. The CDR3 is 13 amino acids. The germline V gene encodes CDR1 MNHNS and CDR2 SASEGT. This chain's CDR3 is CASKVPSGETQYF. The CDR3, as DNA: TGTGCCAGCAAAGTCCCTAGCGGGGAGACCCAGTACTTC.